The 9 T cell receptor beta chains below were found in one sample sequenced in a study of blood T cell repertoires in COVID-19. Repertoires were generated with immunoSEQ multiplex PCR, while TCRdb's copy carries only in-frame clones and drops some. Of about 320,000 clones listed, about nine tenths are singletons. Input material: PBMCs or T cells enriched from blood (not recorded which). Receptors originate from a woman between 18 and 29 years old who had recovered from COVID-19.

This clone has a handful of counts. The V gene is TRBV3-1 (or the pseudogene TRBV3-2), the J gene TRBJ1-1; tentatively, D is TRBD1 (6 bases). The germline V and J ends were trimmed by 4 bases and 6 bases, with 15 bases remaining between them. Germline values: CDR1 LGHDT, CDR2 YNNKEL (reference sequence). This CDR3 has 14 amino acids. The CDR3 reads CASSPRDRMAEAFF. In DNA form, the CDR3 reads TGTGCCAGCAGCCCTCGCGACAGGATGGCTGAAGCTTTCTTT.

The CDR3 region is CASSYSLNTEAFF. CDR3 nucleotide sequence: TGTGCCAGCAGTTACAGCCTGAACACTGAAGCTTTCTTT. The chain is built from TRBV6-5 and TRBJ1-1; D is unclear. This CDR3 contains 13 residues. Looked up from germline, CDR1 is MNHEY and CDR2 is SVGAGI. V dropped 2 bases and J dropped 0 bases, with 4 bases sitting between them.

The V gene is TRBV5-1, the J gene TRBJ1-1; D ambiguous. The CDR3 sequence is 15 residues long. Germline V gene lookup returns CDR1 SGHRS and CDR2 YFSETQ. V lost 8 bases, J lost 1 base, and 18 bases lay in between. DNA for the CDR3: TGCGCCAGTCTCCCCACTGGCTCAGGGAACACTGAAGCTTTCTTT. Its translation: CASLPTGSGNTEAFF.

V and J are TRBV23-1 and TRBJ2-1, with TRBD2 as a possible D gene (5 bases). TRBV23-1 is an open reading frame whose function is uncertain. Between the trimmed V and J ends, which lost 2 bases and 5 bases, there was a span of 7 bases. The CDR3 loop spans 13 amino acids. The CDR3 DNA reads as TGCGCCAGCAGTCAAGAGAGGGACAATGAGCAGTTCTTC. This gives the protein CASSQERDNEQFF.

This clone was recorded once. The genes are TRBV28 and TRBJ2-1; TRBD2 matches at 12 bases. Germline CDR1 reads MDHEN; CDR2 reads SYDVKM. This CDR3 is built from 18 residues. Trimming took 1 base from V and 6 from J; bases not matched to a gene: 10. The CDR3 loop is CASSLSGLAGGPGNEQFF. CDR3 coding DNA: TGTGCCAGCAGTTTATCGGGGCTAGCGGGAGGGCCCGGCAATGAGCAGTTCTTC. The variable domain in full, with the rest retrieved from reference TRBV28 and TRBJ2-1, is DVKVTQSSRYLVKRTGEKVFLECVQDMDHENMFWYRQDPGLGLRLIYFSYDVKMKEKGDIPEGYSVSREKKERFSLILESASTNQTSMYLCASSLSGLAGGPGNEQFFGPGTRLTVL.

CDR3 DNA sequence: TGTGCCAGCAGCCCCGGGGGGGGTAGCACAGATACGCAGTATTTT. It is translated as CASSPGGGSTDTQYF. This chain joins TRBV7-9 and TRBJ2-3, with 8 bases that match TRBD2. The V gene's germline CDR1 is SEHNR and CDR2 FQNEAQ (reference sequence). The CDR3 loop spans 15 amino acids. The V and J ends lost 5 bases and 0 bases, in that order; junction bases with no gene match: 4.

The J gene is TRBJ2-1, the V gene TRBV3-1 (or the pseudogene TRBV3-2); 9 nucleotides match TRBD2. Germline loops: CDR1 LGHDT, CDR2 YNNKEL (reference sequence). J lost 5 bases, V lost 4 bases, and 3 bases had no gene match. The CDR3 length is 14 residues. The DNA for the CDR3 is TGTGCCAGCAGCCGGGCGGGAGGGGACAATGAGCAGTTCTTC. This codes for CASSRAGGDNEQFF.

This chain joins TRBV2 and TRBJ1-5; the match to TRBD1 covers 10 bases. Trimming at V came to 6 bases and at J to 3 bases, leaving 8 bases not matched to a gene. The CDR3 loop spans 16 amino acids. Germline CDR1 reads SNHLY; CDR2 reads FYNNEI. The CDR3 DNA is TGTGCCAGCAGCCGGGACAGGGGAGTACCCAATCAGCCCCAGCATTTT. This encodes CASSRDRGVPNQPQHF.

The V gene is TRBV27, the J gene TRBJ2-7, with TRBD2 matching 8 bases. Germline V gene data show CDR1 as MNHEY and CDR2 as SMNVEV (reference sequence). With 2 bases clipped from V and 2 bases from J, the junction kept 2 bases outside the gene matches. The CDR3 totals 14 residues. CDR3 coding DNA: TGTGCCAGCAGTTTAGCGGGAGGCACCTACGAGCAGTACTTC. The encoded protein is CASSLAGGTYEQYF.